Listed below are T cell receptor beta chains from one sample, sequenced in a study of glioma-infiltrating T cells after dendritic cell vaccination. Data came from immunoSEQ multiplex PCR; TCRdb stores just in-frame clones and leaves some out. The sample lists roughly 51,000 clones; 65% to 90% were seen once. This specimen consisted of blood, obtained before dendritic cell vaccination. The receptors come from a human donor with glioblastoma. Each CDR3 is given with its conserved first and last residue. The D gene is left open where the match is weak. Some rows have no size entry. The others give once, few or many, or a class for an expanded clone.

. TRBJ1-1 TRBV28 . CATQGFMNTEAFF TGTGCCACCCAGGGATTTATGAACACTGAAGCTTTCTTT
TRBD1 TRBJ1-3 TRBV5-1 . CASSSFTGDSGNTIYF TGCGCCAGCAGCTCATTTACAGGGGACTCTGGAAACACCATATATTTT
TRBD1 TRBJ2-7 TRBV9 once CASNTGTGGGEQYF TGTGCCAGCAACACCGGGACAGGGGGTGGCGAGCAGTACTTC
TRBD1 TRBJ2-5 TRBV4-1 . CASSQVSGGASETQYF TGCGCCAGCAGCCAAGTATCAGGGGGCGCCTCGGAGACCCAGTACTTC
. TRBJ1-2 TRBV29-1 . CSVSQREGNYGYTF TGCAGCGTTTCCCAGCGGGAAGGTAACTATGGCTACACCTTC
TRBD2 TRBJ2-1 TRBV4-3 . CASSQGVAGESSYNEQFF TGCGCCAGCAGCCAAGGGGTAGCGGGGGAGAGCTCCTACAATGAGCAGTTCTTC
TRBD2 TRBJ2-3 TRBV2 . CASRQLAGAETDTQYF TGTGCCAGCAGACAATTAGCGGGAGCGGAGACAGATACGCAGTATTTT
. TRBJ1-5 TRBV2 . CASSMMRGASNQPQHF TGTGCCAGCAGTATGATGCGCGGGGCGAGCAATCAGCCCCAGCATTTT
TRBD1 TRBJ1-2 TRBV5-4 . CASSPGTENGYTF TGTGCCAGCAGCCCCGGGACAGAAAATGGCTACACCTTC
TRBD1 TRBJ1-3 TRBV5-6 . CASEGALAGNTIYF TGTGCCAGCGAGGGGGCGTTGGCTGGAAACACCATATATTTT
TRBD2 TRBJ2-3 TRBV4-3 . CASSQVATSGTDTQYF TGCGCCAGCAGCCAAGTCGCGACTAGCGGCACAGATACGCAGTATTTT
. TRBJ1-2 TRBV7-2 . CASSWALINYGYTF TGTGCCAGCAGCTGGGCACTGATTAACTATGGCTACACCTTC
TRBD2 TRBJ2-5 TRBV7-6 . CASSDSLAGVETQYF TGTGCCAGCAGCGATAGTCTAGCGGGAGTGGAGACCCAGTACTTC
. TRBJ1-2 TRBV6-1 . CASKRANYGYTF TGTGCCAGCAAGAGGGCTAACTATGGCTACACCTTC
TRBD1 TRBJ2-7 TRBV18 . CASSRQGAISYEQYF TGTGCCAGCTCACGGCAGGGGGCGATCTCCTACGAGCAGTACTTC
TRBD2 TRBJ2-3 TRBV30 . CAWSRTSGGGKTQYF TGTGCCTGGAGTCGTACTAGCGGGGGAGGAAAGACGCAGTATTTT
. TRBJ2-3 TRBV11-2 . CASSLDLPGWGVDTQYF TGTGCCAGCAGCTTAGACCTCCCGGGCTGGGGGGTAGATACGCAGTATTTT
. TRBJ1-3 TRBV2 . CASSRTAGNTIYF TGTGCCAGCAGTCGGACAGCAGGAAACACCATATATTTT
. TRBJ1-2 TRBV5-6 . CASSVELGQNYGYTF TGTGCCAGCAGCGTTGAGCTAGGACAGAACTATGGCTACACCTTC
TRBD1 TRBJ1-5 TRBV18 . CASSPGQGGQPQHF TGTGCCAGCTCCCCGGGACAGGGAGGTCAGCCCCAGCATTTT
. TRBJ2-3 TRBV11-2 . CASSSPGGGTDTQYF TGTGCCAGCAGCTCCCCGGGGGGCGGGACAGATACGCAGTATTTT
. TRBJ1-2 TRBV4-3 . CASTKRGGESYGYTF TGCGCCAGCACCAAACGAGGAGGGGAGAGCTATGGCTACACCTTC
TRBD2 TRBJ2-1 TRBV4-1 . CASQGLAGVNEQFF TGCGCCAGCCAAGGACTAGCGGGGGTCAATGAGCAGTTCTTC
TRBD2 TRBJ2-3 TRBV30 . CASNGGASTDTQYF TGTGCCTCTAACGGGGGGGCTAGCACAGATACGCAGTATTTT
TRBD1 TRBJ1-2 TRBV5-4 . CASSLAGAQGALFNYGYTF TGTGCCAGCAGCTTGGCCGGGGCGCAGGGGGCCCTATTTAACTATGGCTACACCTTC
TRBD1 TRBJ1-2 TRBV5-4 . CASSLDQDRGRGYTF TGTGCCAGCAGCTTGGACCAGGACAGGGGGCGAGGCTACACCTTC
TRBD1 TRBJ2-5 TRBV11-3 . CASSFLGQAIQETQYF TGTGCCAGCAGCTTCCTAGGACAGGCGATCCAAGAGACCCAGTACTTC
TRBD2 TRBJ2-7 TRBV5-1 . CASSSTSGELYEQYF TGCGCCAGCAGTTCGACTAGCGGGGAGCTCTACGAGCAGTACTTC
TRBD2 TRBJ2-1 TRBV9 once CASSPRGTSAHEQFF TGTGCCAGCAGCCCCCGGGGGACTAGCGCTCATGAGCAGTTCTTC
. TRBJ2-7 TRBV2 . CASSEVRDEQYF TGTGCCAGCAGTGAAGTCCGGGACGAGCAGTACTTC
TRBD2 TRBJ2-3 TRBV2 few CASSDNSGRAQDTQYF TGTGCCAGCAGTGATAATAGCGGGAGGGCCCAAGATACGCAGTATTTT
TRBD2 TRBJ2-1 TRBV19 few CASSLTSGDYNEQFF TGTGCCAGTAGTTTGACTAGCGGGGACTACAATGAGCAGTTCTTC
TRBD2 TRBJ2-1 TRBV9 . CASSYSGGGSEQFF TGTGCCAGCAGTTATAGCGGGGGGGGAAGTGAGCAGTTCTTC
TRBD1 TRBJ1-3 TRBV9 . CASSGRDRASGNTIYF TGTGCCAGCAGCGGCCGGGACAGGGCCTCTGGAAACACCATATATTTT
. TRBJ1-1 TRBV4-3 . CASPYRNTEAFF TGCGCCAGCCCCTATAGGAACACTGAAGCTTTCTTT
. TRBJ1-2 TRBV28 . CASTLGQVGGYTF TGTGCCAGCACCCTGGGACAAGTCGGTGGCTACACCTTC
TRBD1 TRBJ1-5 TRBV6-5 . CASSPGTGVNQPQHF TGTGCCAGCAGCCCCGGGACAGGGGTAAATCAGCCCCAGCATTTT
TRBD2 TRBJ2-1 TRBV27 . CASSLSLAGGGEQFF TGTGCCAGCAGTTTGAGTCTAGCGGGAGGCGGTGAGCAGTTCTTC
. TRBJ2-7 TRBV29-1 . CSVEVQDYEQYF TGCAGCGTTGAAGTGCAAGACTACGAGCAGTACTTC
. TRBJ1-1 TRBV11-2 . CASSSGNGRRYTEAFF TGTGCCAGCAGCTCTGGAAACGGCCGGAGGTACACTGAAGCTTTCTTT
. TRBJ1-2 TRBV6-1 . CASPPPEGYGYTF TGTGCCAGCCCACCTCCTGAGGGATATGGCTACACCTTC
. TRBJ2-7 TRBV12-2 . CASRCEREGSYEQYF TGTGCAAGTCGCTGCGAGCGGGAGGGATCCTACGAGCAGTACTTC